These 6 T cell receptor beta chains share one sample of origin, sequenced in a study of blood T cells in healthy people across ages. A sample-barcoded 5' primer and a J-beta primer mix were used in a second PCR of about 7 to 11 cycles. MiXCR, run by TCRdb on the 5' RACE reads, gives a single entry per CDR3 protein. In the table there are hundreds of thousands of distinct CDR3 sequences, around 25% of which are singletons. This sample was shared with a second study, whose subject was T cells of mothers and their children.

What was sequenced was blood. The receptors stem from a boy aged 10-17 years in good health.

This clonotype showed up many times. The CDR3 nucleotides read TGCGCCAGCAGCTTGGGATCCGGGACTAGCCCTAATGAGCAGTTCTTC. Encoded protein: CASSLGSGTSPNEQFF. This sequence joins TRBV5-1 and TRBJ2-1; 9 positions match TRBD2. The CDR3 contains 16 residues. CDR1 is SGHRS, CDR2 YFSETQ, per germline. J was trimmed by 7 bases and V by 0 bases; bases with no gene match: 8.

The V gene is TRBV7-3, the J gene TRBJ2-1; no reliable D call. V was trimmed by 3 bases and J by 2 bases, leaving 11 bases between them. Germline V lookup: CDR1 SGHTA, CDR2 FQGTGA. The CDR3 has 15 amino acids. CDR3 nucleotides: TGTGCCAGCAGCTTTAGTAACGGCCCCTACAATGAGCAGTTCTTC. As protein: CASSFSNGPYNEQFF.

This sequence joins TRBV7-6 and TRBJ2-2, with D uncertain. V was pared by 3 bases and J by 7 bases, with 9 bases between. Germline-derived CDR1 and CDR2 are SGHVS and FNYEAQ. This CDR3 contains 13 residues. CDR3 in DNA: TGTGCCAGCAGCTTCTTGGGCGACGGGGAGCTGTTTTTT. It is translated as CASSFLGDGELFF. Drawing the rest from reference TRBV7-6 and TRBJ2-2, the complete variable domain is GAGVSQSPRYKVTKRGQDVALRCDPISGHVSLYWYRQALGQGPEFLTYFNYEAQQDKSGLPNDRFSAERPEGSISTLTIQRTEQRDSAMYRCASSFLGDGELFFGEGSRLTVL.

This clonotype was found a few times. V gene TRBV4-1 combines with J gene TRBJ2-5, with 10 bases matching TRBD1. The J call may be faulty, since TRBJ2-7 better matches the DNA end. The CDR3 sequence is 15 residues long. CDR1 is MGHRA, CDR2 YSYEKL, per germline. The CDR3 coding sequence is TGCGCCAGCAGCCAAACCGGACAGGGGGCCTACGAGCAGTACTTC. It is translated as CASSQTGQGAYEQYF.

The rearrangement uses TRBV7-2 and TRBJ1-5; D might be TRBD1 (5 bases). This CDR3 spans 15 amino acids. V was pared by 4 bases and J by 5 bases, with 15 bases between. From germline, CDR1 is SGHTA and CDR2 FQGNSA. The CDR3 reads CASSSRVGGDQPQHF. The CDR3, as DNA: TGTGCCAGCAGCTCCCGTGTGGGGGGGGATCAGCCCCAGCATTTT.

Written as DNA, the CDR3 is TGTGCCAGCAGTCAGAGGGACAGGGCTGAAGAGACCCAGTACTTC. Translation: CASSQRDRAEETQYF. The chain uses TRBV6-6 and TRBJ2-5; 9 nucleotides line up with TRBD1. V lost 5 bases, J lost 3 bases, and 7 bases stayed unmatched. This CDR3 region has 15 residues. Germline V gene data show CDR1 as MNHNY and CDR2 as SVGAGI (reference sequence).